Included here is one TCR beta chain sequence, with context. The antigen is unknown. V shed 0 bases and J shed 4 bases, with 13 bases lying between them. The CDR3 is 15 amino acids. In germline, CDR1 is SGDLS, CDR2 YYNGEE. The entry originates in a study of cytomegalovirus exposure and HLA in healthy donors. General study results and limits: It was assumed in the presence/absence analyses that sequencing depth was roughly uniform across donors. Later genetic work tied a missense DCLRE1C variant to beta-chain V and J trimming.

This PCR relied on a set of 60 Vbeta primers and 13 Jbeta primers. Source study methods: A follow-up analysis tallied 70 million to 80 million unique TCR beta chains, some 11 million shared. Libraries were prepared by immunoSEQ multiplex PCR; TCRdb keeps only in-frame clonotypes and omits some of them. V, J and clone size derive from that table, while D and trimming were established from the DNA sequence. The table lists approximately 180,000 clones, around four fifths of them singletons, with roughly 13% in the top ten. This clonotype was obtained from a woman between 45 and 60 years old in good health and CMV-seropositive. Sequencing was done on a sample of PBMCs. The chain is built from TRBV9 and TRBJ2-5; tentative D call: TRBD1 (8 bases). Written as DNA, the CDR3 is TGTGCCAGCAGCGTAGGAACAGGGGGGGGAGAGACCCAGTACTTC. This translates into CASSVGTGGGETQYF.